The entry below gives a single T cell receptor (beta chain) sequence along with its context. This CDR3 is built from 16 residues. The source of the sample is a study of T cell responses to AZD1222 COVID-19 vaccine. Measured with immunoSEQ multiplex PCR; TCRdb has only the in-frame clones, and not every one. Of 200,000 to 300,000 clones listed, approximately 95% are singletons. Source: peripheral blood, taken on day 0 of AZD1222 vaccination. This sequence joins TRBV21-1 and TRBJ1-1; the table's D call of TRBD1 was not tested on the DNA. TRBV21-1 is recorded as a pseudogene. This TCR was sampled from an adult in good health. CDR3: CASSETGDDLNTEAFF. For the CDR3, the DNA is TGTGCCAGCAGCGAAACAGGAGACGATTTGAACACTGAAGCTTTCTTT.